This TCR beta chain derives from a study of tumor-infiltrating lymphocytes in primary liver carcinoma. Study information: Productive TCRbeta reads per sample were roughly 3.65 to 8 million, not differing by tissue. General study findings and limits: Tumor region pairs shared more overlap than did tumor-adjacent and tumor-blood pairs.

Germline DNA was also extracted, with blood RNA taken from unsorted whole blood. No treatment had been given to the patients, who were chronically infected with HBV. About this clonotype itself: The antigen is unknown. At one of its ends the junction is not consistent with the germline gene, which may arise from a read error.

Germline V gives CDR1 GTSNPN, CDR2 SVGIG (reference sequence). The CDR3 is made up of 14 amino acids. TCR beta cDNA was prepared out of around 460 ng total RNA by means of a constant-region primer. TCR beta libraries came from three nested multiplex PCR rounds using slightly modified ARM-PCR. In the first two PCR rounds, TRBV1-TRBV30 forward primers were paired with a C-beta reverse primer, and each round lasted about 9 cycles. TCRdb ran MiXCR on the multiplex PCR reads and lists one entry per CDR3 protein. This sample has hundreds of thousands of distinct CDR3 sequences, with roughly 60% found just once.

Input material: peripheral blood. The TCR comes from a woman younger than 45 with primary liver carcinoma and hepatitis B virus infection. The V and J genes are TRBV30 and TRBJ2-1; D may be TRBD2 (6 bases). CDR3 nucleotides: TGTGCCTGGGGCTCCGGGAGTTCTTACAGTGAGCAGTTCTTC. Its translation is CAWGSGSSYSEQFF.